This TCR beta chain was found in a study of cytomegalovirus exposure and HLA in healthy donors. The PCR contained 60 Vbeta and 13 Jbeta primers. Measured with immunoSEQ multiplex PCR; TCRdb has only the in-frame clones, and not every one. The sample holds approximately 120,000 clones, 81% seen once. In germline, CDR1 is LGHNA, CDR2 YSLEER. J was trimmed by 14 bases and V by 1 base; bases with no gene match: 13. The CDR3 totals 15 residues. The receptor's source is a young man in good health and CMV-seropositive. The chain combines TRBV4-3 with TRBJ1-2; 10 bases fit TRBD1. Specimen: PBMCs. CDR3 bases: TGCGCCAGCAGCCAAGGCTTAGGGACAGGGGATTTTTCTACCTTC. Amino acids: CASSQGLGTGDFSTF.